This T cell receptor beta chain was identified in a study of T cell changes during pregnancy in multiple sclerosis. Produced via immunoSEQ multiplex PCR; TCRdb's table is partial and in-frame only. The table records around 110,000 clones, 90% to 95% of them present only once. The sequence was collected from a female donor with multiple sclerosis, enrolled in a pregnancy study. The sequenced sample was peripheral blood, obtained in the third trimester of pregnancy.

The DNA for the CDR3 is TGCGCCAGCAGCTCCTCGCGGGAGGGCCGGAATGAGCAGTTCTTC. Residues: CASSSSREGRNEQFF. The rearrangement uses TRBV5-1 and TRBJ2-1; 9 bases agree with TRBD2. V shed 3 bases and J 7 bases; nucleotides not matched to a gene: 8. The CDR3 extends over 15 amino acids. Per the germline V gene, CDR1 is SGHRS and CDR2 is YFSETQ. Combining the CDR3 with reference TRBV5-1 and TRBJ2-1 gives the whole variable domain KAGVTQTPRYLIKTRGQQVTLSCSPISGHRSVSWYQQTPGQGLQFLFEYFSETQRNKGNFPGRFSGRQFSNSRSEMNVSTLELGDSALYLCASSSSREGRNEQFFGPGTRLTVL.